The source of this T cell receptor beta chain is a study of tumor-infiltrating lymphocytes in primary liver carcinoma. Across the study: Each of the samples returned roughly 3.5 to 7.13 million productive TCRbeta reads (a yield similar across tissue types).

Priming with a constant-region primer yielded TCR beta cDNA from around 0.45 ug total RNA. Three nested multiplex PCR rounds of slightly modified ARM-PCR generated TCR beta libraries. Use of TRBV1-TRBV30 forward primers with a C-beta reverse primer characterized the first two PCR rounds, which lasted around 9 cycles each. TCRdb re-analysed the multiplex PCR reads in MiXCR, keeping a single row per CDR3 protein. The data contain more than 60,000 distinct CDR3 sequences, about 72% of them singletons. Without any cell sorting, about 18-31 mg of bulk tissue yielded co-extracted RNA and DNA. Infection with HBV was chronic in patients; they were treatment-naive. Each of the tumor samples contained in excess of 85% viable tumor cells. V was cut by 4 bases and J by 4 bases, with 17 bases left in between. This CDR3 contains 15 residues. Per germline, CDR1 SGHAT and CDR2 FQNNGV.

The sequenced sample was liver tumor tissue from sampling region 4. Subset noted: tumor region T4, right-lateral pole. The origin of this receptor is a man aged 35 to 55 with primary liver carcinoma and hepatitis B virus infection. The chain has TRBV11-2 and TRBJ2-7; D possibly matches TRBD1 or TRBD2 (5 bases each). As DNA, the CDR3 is TGTGCCAGCAGCTCTACAGGAGACTGGAGGTACGAGCAGTACTTC. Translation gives CASSSTGDWRYEQYF.